This T cell receptor beta chain derives from a study of T cell responses to AZD1222 COVID-19 vaccine (dated by TCRdb to about 2021). Notes on the research overall: TCR sequencing covered over 230 trial participants: 207 given two doses of AZD1222 and about 26 given two doses of MenACWY control vaccine. Trial participants were enrolled by age into subgroups of 18-55, 56-69 and 70-plus years, and around 150, 28 and 57 TCR-sequenced participants, respectively, were included in these subgroups. On the study overall, not on this receptor specifically: No day 14 peak-response samples were available, so repertoires were characterized only after the peak T cell response. Epitopes outside the regions mutated in the B.1.351 and B.1.1.7 variants were reportedly recognized by nearly half of the unique spike-specific TCRs. After two AZD1222 doses, spike-specific TCR breadth and depth were significantly higher than at day 0 and than in MenACWY recipients. Conclusions about previously exposed vaccinees were limited because only 6 or 7 AZD1222 recipients were SARS-CoV-2 seropositive at baseline. In the small 56-69-year group, the increase in depth fell short of significance, most likely because of low power. Participants were mostly white British, with more females than males. The authors suggested clonal diversity may have been underestimated. Vaccine-associated CD4 TCRs spanned the whole spike protein, with dominant responses in regions 160-218 and 743-854.

The sample's time point label is to be understood as: about 28 days (+/-7) after the second vaccine dose. What this sample's treatment or condition label stands for: meningococcal conjugate vaccine given as trial control. The vaccinee samples were drawn from two UK trials, COV001 and COV002, one of which was a single-blind randomized controlled phase 2/3 trial testing AZD1222 (ChAdOx1 nCoV-19) in healthy adults. For TCRbeta chain sequencing, PBMC samples were collected from trial participants at day 0 and at day 28 after the second dose. Spanning cysteine to phenylalanine, the CDR3 consists of 15 amino acids. This entry keeps only the CDR3 DNA: 45 bases, framed from base 1. V trim: 4 bases; J trim: 5 bases; unmatched bases: 7. Via the germline V gene, CDR1 is KGHDR and CDR2 SFDVKD. The CDR3 regions of human TCRbeta chains were subjected to immunosequencing. For the original study's pipeline: Repertoire TCRs were checked for matches against a reference library of SARS-CoV-2-specific TCRs that had been generated using the MIRA antigen-specificity platform. Breadth was defined as the fraction of unique TCRs that were SARS-CoV-2-associated, and depth was defined as the fraction of total T cells that were SARS-CoV-2-associated. Each spike-specific TCR was assigned to its reactive spike region and to a CD4 or CD8 class using the MIRA data. Log10-transformed breadth and depth values were compared by one-way ANOVA with Sidak's multiple comparisons tests. Entries here come from immuneACCESS through TCRdb and include only in-frame sequences with V and J called. Some clones fail to appear in such tables; in the studies checked, an unresolved V gene covers under half of the shortfall, and the cause of the remainder is unknown. V and J calls and clone size are those listed in that table; D and trimming were worked out from the DNA. In all, the sample holds some 64,000 clones, and just over 90% of those were seen once. The top ten clonotypes cover about 6% of the sample.

On this clone itself: Its antigen has not been determined. The sample holds no much larger clone one base away, and base qualities are not on file.

Sequenced material: peripheral blood, taken 28 days after the second dose of the MenACWY control vaccine. The sequence was collected from an adult who received the MenACWY meningococcal vaccine as a control. The sequence joins TRBV24-1 to TRBJ2-3, with 8 junctional bases fitting TRBD1. The nucleotide sequence is given as TGTGCCACCAGTGACCCGACAGGGGTGGGAGATACGCAGTATTTT. This translates into CATSDPTGVGDTQYF.